This TCR beta chain appears in the sequencing data of a study of cytomegalovirus exposure and HLA in healthy donors. Some clones are missing from TCRdb's copy, which holds only in-frame ones; the method was immunoSEQ multiplex PCR. The sample yields approximately 180,000 clones, around nine tenths seen once. This CDR3 has 13 amino acids. The germline gives CDR1 SGHVS, CDR2 FQNEAQ. Trimming pared 4 bases from V and 0 bases from J, leaving 7 bases between. The V call is TRBV7-8, the J call TRBJ2-7; D gene unclear. This clonotype was obtained from a woman between 25 and 40 years old in good health and CMV-seronegative. The sequenced sample was PBMCs. The DNA of the CDR3 is TGTGCCAGCAGCTCTGACAACTCCTACGAGCAGTACTTC. Its protein product is CASSSDNSYEQYF.